The next 2 T cell receptor beta chains were all read from a single sample in a study of identical twins. TCRdb recomputed calls from the 5' RACE reads with MiXCR, one row per CDR3 protein. The sample holds about 530,000 distinct CDR3 sequences, 15% seen once. The data were also submitted as part of a second study, on yellow fever vaccine responses in identical twins.

Sequenced input: CD4+ T cells sorted from blood. Every receptor here comes from a woman between 18 and 29 years old in good health.

This clonotype came up a few times. V and J are TRBV6-1 and TRBJ2-1; TRBD2 matches at 16 bases. CDR1 MNHNS and CDR2 SASEGT come from the germline V gene. The J segment lost 7 bases and the V segment lost 7 bases, leaving 7 bases of the junction unmatched. The CDR3 extends over 16 amino acids. CDR3 sequence: CASKLGLAGGLNEQFF. CDR3 bases: TGTGCCAGCAAATTGGGACTAGCGGGAGGGCTGAATGAGCAGTTCTTC.

This clonotype was picked up a small number of times. The chain is built from TRBV24-1 and TRBJ1-5, with D uncertain. The germline CDR1 and CDR2 sequences are KGHDR and SFDVKD. V lost 5 bases and J lost 4, with 5 bases in between. The CDR3 runs 12 residues. The DNA of the CDR3 is TGTGCCACCAGTGCCTTAAATCAGCCCCAGCATTTT. Translated: CATSALNQPQHF.